A single sample is the source of the 15 T cell receptor beta chains below, sequenced in a study of T cells in localized non-small cell lung cancer. Some clones are missing from TCRdb's copy, which holds only in-frame ones; the method was immunoSEQ multiplex PCR. This sample carries just under 35,000 clones, about 91% of them seen once, and the ten largest clones take 12%. Specimen: peripheral blood mononuclear cells, collected before any cancer treatment. The receptor set was obtained from an older female donor with stage II lung adenocarcinoma.

The chain recombines TRBV12-5 with TRBJ2-5; no clear D. Germline-derived CDR1 and CDR2 are LGHNT and FRNRAP. V was cut by 6 bases and J by 0 bases, with 14 bases left in between. The CDR3 runs 15 residues. CDR3 bases: TGTGCTAGTGGCCATGGACCTACGTACCAAGAGACCCAGTACTTC. As protein: CASGHGPTYQETQYF.

V is TRBV5-8 and J is TRBJ1-2, with a tentative D call TRBD1 (5 bases). V was shortened by 2 bases and J by 4 bases, with 15 bases between the two germline ends. Per the germline V gene, CDR1 is SGHTS and CDR2 is YDEGEE. The CDR3 has 15 amino acids. The CDR3 spells CASSFRQGESYGYTF. CDR3 nucleotides: TGTGCCAGCAGCTTTCGGCAGGGTGAGAGCTATGGCTACACCTTC.

The chain uses TRBV27 and TRBJ2-2; D call uncertain. CDR3 length: 15 residues. V gave up 0 bases and J gave up 1 base, with 6 bases separating them. Germline CDR1 and CDR2: MNHEY and SMNVEV (reference sequence). The CDR3 reads CASSLSNLNTGELFF. The CDR3 nucleotides are TGTGCCAGCAGTTTATCGAACCTGAACACCGGGGAGCTGTTTTTT.

This clone has a single count. The V and J genes are TRBV29-1 and TRBJ2-2; D might be TRBD1 or TRBD2, each matching 6 bases. There are 15 residues in the CDR3. Germline assignment: CDR1 SQVTM and CDR2 ANQGSEA. V was shortened by 8 bases and J by 5 bases, with 21 bases between the two germline ends. The CDR3 sequence is CSTSGVGGLTGELFF. Here the CDR3 DNA reads TGCAGCACGAGTGGGGTAGGGGGGCTAACCGGGGAGCTGTTTTTT.

V is TRBV5-1 and J is TRBJ1-2; no firm D call. Trimming cost V 3 bases and J 8 bases, with 17 bases left between them. The CDR3 is made up of 14 amino acids. The germline CDR1 and CDR2 sequences are SGHRS and YFSETQ. Here the CDR3 reads CASSSDSSYGGYTF. In nucleotides, the CDR3 is TGCGCCAGCAGCTCGGACTCTTCCTATGGAGGCTACACCTTC. Variable domain in full (rest from reference TRBV5-1 and TRBJ1-2): KAGVTQTPRYLIKTRGQQVTLSCSPISGHRSVSWYQQTPGQGLQFLFEYFSETQRNKGNFPGRFSGRQFSNSRSEMNVSTLELGDSALYLCASSSDSSYGGYTFGSGTRLTVV.

J is TRBJ2-7 and V is TRBV7-9, with a possible D match to TRBD1 (6 bases). V lost 6 bases, J lost 4 bases, and 13 bases lay in between. CDR1 SEHNR and CDR2 FQNEAQ come from the germline V gene (reference sequence). The CDR3 is 13 amino acids. Written as DNA, the CDR3 is TGTGCCAGCAGTGCCCCAGGGACATACGAGCAGTACTTC. This translates into CASSAPGTYEQYF.

The chain recombines TRBV6-5 with TRBJ1-4; tentative D call: TRBD1 (5 bases). Trimming cost V 0 bases and J 8 bases, with 13 bases left between them. CDR1 is MNHEY, CDR2 SVGAGI, per germline. CDR3 length: 15 residues. CDR3 DNA sequence: TGTGCCAGCAGTTACTCCGGGACTCCGGACGAAAAACTGTTTTTT. It translates to CASSYSGTPDEKLFF.

The chain carries TRBV7-2 and TRBJ2-1; no clear D. This CDR3 is built from 16 residues. CDR1 is SGHTA and CDR2 is FQGNSA in the germline V gene. Trimming left V 4 bases short and J 0 bases short, with 13 bases between. CDR3: CASSSPPGLSYNEQFF. The CDR3 nucleotides read TGTGCCAGCAGCTCACCCCCGGGCCTCTCCTACAATGAGCAGTTCTTC. The full variable domain, completed using reference TRBV7-2 and TRBJ2-1, is GAGVSQSPSNKVTEKGKDVELRCDPISGHTALYWYRQSLGQGLEFLIYFQGNSAPDKSGLPSDRFSAERTGGSVSTLTIQRTQQEDSAVYLCASSSPPGLSYNEQFFGPGTRLTVL.

This chain links TRBV5-1 with TRBJ2-5; D perhaps matches TRBD2 (6 bases). The CDR3 is made up of 15 amino acids. V was clipped by 0 bases and J by 5 bases, with 14 bases between them. CDR1 and CDR2 (germline): SGHRS, YFSETQ. The CDR3 coding sequence is TGCGCCAGCAGCTTGGGTGCGGGGCAGCGGGAGACCCAGTACTTC. The encoded protein is CASSLGAGQRETQYF.

The V gene is TRBV7-9, the J gene TRBJ1-1; possibly TRBD1 for D (6 bases). The CDR3 is made up of 15 amino acids. Germline V gene data show CDR1 as SEHNR and CDR2 as FQNEAQ (reference sequence). V was clipped by 6 bases and J by 5 bases, with 19 bases between them. The CDR3 protein is CASSSNIQGFTEAFF. CDR3 coding DNA: TGTGCCAGCAGTTCAAATATACAGGGATTTACTGAAGCTTTCTTT.

V gene TRBV4-2 combines with J gene TRBJ2-5; either TRBD1 or TRBD2 may supply D (6 bases each). V lost 4 bases and J lost 1, with 16 bases in between. The CDR3 covers 16 residues. Looked up from germline, CDR1 is LGHNA and CDR2 is YNFKEQ. This CDR3 is CASSLGGPARQETQYF. For the CDR3, the DNA is TGTGCCAGCAGCCTGGGGGGCCCTGCGCGCCAAGAGACCCAGTACTTC.

The rearrangement uses TRBV2 and TRBJ2-3; D possibly corresponds to TRBD1 (6 bases). The CDR3 has 14 amino acids. Trimming shortened V by 8 bases and J by 0 bases, and 12 bases separated the two germline ends. The germline V gene has CDR1 SNHLY and CDR2 FYNNEI. CDR3 residues: CASHGTPSTDTQYF. The CDR3, as DNA: TGTGCCAGCCACGGGACACCCAGCACAGATACGCAGTATTTT.

This sequence joins TRBV14 and TRBJ2-7, with 7 bases aligning to TRBD1. This CDR3 region has 16 residues. The germline gives CDR1 SGHDN, CDR2 FVKESK. The J segment lost 5 bases and the V segment lost 0 bases, leaving 10 bases of the junction unmatched. This chain's CDR3 is CASSQDQRQGYHEQYF. CDR3 DNA: TGTGCCAGCAGCCAAGACCAACGACAGGGCTACCACGAGCAGTACTTC.

The chain has TRBV2 and TRBJ1-4; D gene ambiguous. The germline V and J ends were trimmed by 3 bases and 1 base, with 6 bases remaining between them. Germline V lookup: CDR1 SNHLY, CDR2 FYNNEI. This CDR3 contains 14 residues. The CDR3 sequence is CASSEWGTNEKLFF. Written as DNA, the CDR3 is TGTGCCAGCAGTGAGTGGGGAACTAATGAAAAACTGTTTTTT.

This sequence joins TRBV2 and TRBJ2-3; 11 nucleotides match TRBD2. Germline values: CDR1 SNHLY, CDR2 FYNNEI. The CDR3 is 14 amino acids. The V gene end was trimmed by 6 bases and the J gene end by 7 bases; junction bases not matched to a gene: 6. CDR3 protein: CASRPGLAGYTQYF. The CDR3 bases are TGTGCCAGCAGGCCCGGACTAGCGGGTTATACGCAGTATTTT.